This is a list of T cell receptor beta chains from one sample in a study of regulatory T cells in long-lasting Graves disease. TCRdb re-analysed the multiplex PCR reads in MiXCR, keeping a single row per CDR3 protein. The sample shows over 650,000 distinct CDR3 sequences, around 30% of them seen only once. The sequencing used peripheral blood mononuclear cells (PBMCs), collected when the disease was refractory, from a patient treated with antithyroid drugs. The receptors were gathered from a female donor with Graves disease. Each CDR3 is given with its conserved first and last residue. A D gene is named only where the DNA matches it firmly. Size tells how often a clone was seen (once, few, many) or the class of an expanded clone, and some rows leave it out.

J gene | V gene | clone size | D gene | CDR3 DNA | CDR3 protein
TRBJ1-5 | TRBV15 | few | - | TGTGCCACCGGGCAGGGATACAATCAGCCCCAGCATTTT | CATGQGYNQPQHF
TRBJ1-1 | TRBV19 | - | - | TGTGCCAGTAGCCCATACCGGGACAACGCTTTCTTT | CASSPYRDNAFF
TRBJ1-6 | TRBV6-1 | few | - | TGTGCCAGCGGAACACAGGGTTCACCCCTCCACTTT | CASGTQGSPLHF
TRBJ1-5 | TRBV6-2/TRBV6-3 | few | - | TGTGCCAGCAGTTACGACGGGAATCAGCCCCAGCATTTT | CASSYDGNQPQHF
TRBJ1-2 | TRBV3-1 | - | TRBD1 | TGTGCCAGCAGCCAAGATCGTTCAGGGGGCGCGAAGTCCACCTTC | CASSQDRSGGAKSTF
TRBJ1-2 | TRBV7-2 | many | - | TGTGCCAGCAGCTTGGCTCCCGGCTATGGCTACACCTTC | CASSLAPGYGYTF
TRBJ1-1 | TRBV6-2/TRBV6-3 | - | - | TGTGCCAGCAGTATCAGGAGCGGGACGTCTGAAGCTTTCTTT | CASSIRSGTSEAFF
TRBJ1-1 | TRBV5-1 | - | - | TGCGCCAGCAGCTTGGCAGGGGTGGGAACGGGGACTGAAGCTTTCTTT | CASSLAGVGTGTEAFF
TRBJ1-5 | TRBV2 | many | TRBD1 | TGTGCCAGCAGGGACAGGAATCAGCCCCAGCATTTT | CASRDRNQPQHF
TRBJ2-7 | TRBV4-2 | - | TRBD2 | TGTGCCAGCAGCCAAACTACCGGGACTAGCGTCTACGAGCAGTACTTC | CASSQTTGTSVYEQYF
TRBJ1-2 | TRBV5-6 | few | - | TGTGCCAGCAGCTTGGGTTGGAGGCCCTTCGATGGCTACACCTTC | CASSLGWRPFDGYTF
TRBJ2-5 | TRBV27 | many | - | TGTGCCAGCAGGCCGGAGGAGCGGACGCAAGAGACCCAGTACTTC | CASRPEERTQETQYF
TRBJ2-5 | TRBV19 | - | - | TGTGCCAGTAGTATAAGAGGGGAGACCCAGTACTTC | CASSIRGETQYF
TRBJ2-5 | TRBV7-7 | - | - | TGTGCCAGCAGCCAAGGATGGACGCAGGATCCAGAGACCCAGTACTTC | CASSQGWTQDPETQYF
TRBJ1-1 | TRBV5-1 | few | TRBD1 | TGCGCCAGCAGCGACCGGGACAGGGGCGAAGCTTTCTTT | CASSDRDRGEAFF
TRBJ2-5 | TRBV29-1 | - | TRBD2 | TGCAGCGTTGAGGGACTAGAATGGGAGACCCAGTACTTC | CSVEGLEWETQYF
TRBJ2-7 | TRBV5-1 | many | TRBD2 | TGCGCCAGCAGCTTGGCTAGCGGGACGTACGAGCAGTACTTC | CASSLASGTYEQYF